One sample yielded the 30 T cell receptor beta chains listed below, sequenced in a study of radiation and T cells in renal cell carcinoma. Generated by immunoSEQ multiplex PCR, the TCRdb table keeps only in-frame clones and is missing some. The sample has thousands of clones; less than 65% are singletons. Specified treatment: 15 Gy SBRT to primary tumor, nephrectomy 4 weeks later. Sequenced material: tumor tissue, taken from a patient whose treatment included radiotherapy and nephrectomy. The receptors were sampled from a woman aged 55-70 years with renal cell carcinoma.

This clone was seen a handful of times. The V call is TRBV4-3, the J call TRBJ1-3, with unresolved D. Germline CDR1 is LGHNA and CDR2 is YSLEER. The ends were cut back, 1 base at V and 0 bases at J, with 7 bases in the middle. The CDR3 is 15 residues long. This CDR3 reads CASSQGSSSGNTIYF. The CDR3 region has the DNA TGCGCCAGCAGCCAAGGGTCATCCTCTGGAAACACCATATATTTT.

The J gene is TRBJ2-7, the V gene TRBV28, with 9 bases lining up with TRBD2. Germline V lookup: CDR1 MDHEN, CDR2 SYDVKM. V was clipped by 1 base and J by 0 bases; unmatched bases: 4. CDR3 length equals 16 residues. The CDR3 nucleotides are TGTGCCAGCAGTTTATTAGGGCGGGGGGGCTCCTACGAGCAGTACTTC. This encodes CASSLLGRGGSYEQYF. Full variable domain (missing parts from reference TRBV28 and TRBJ2-7): DVKVTQSSRYLVKRTGEKVFLECVQDMDHENMFWYRQDPGLGLRLIYFSYDVKMKEKGDIPEGYSVSREKKERFSLILESASTNQTSMYLCASSLLGRGGSYEQYFGPGTRLTVT.

V and J are TRBV27 and TRBJ2-1; a weak D match, TRBD2 (6 bases). The V end lost 6 bases, the J end lost 3 bases, and 9 bases lay between the germline ends. This CDR3 comprises 13 residues. Germline CDR1 is MNHEY and CDR2 is SMNVEV (reference sequence). The CDR3 bases are TGTGCCAGCAGGGGGGGTTACTACAATGAGCAGTTCTTC. This gives the protein CASRGGYYNEQFF.

The chain combines TRBV7-6 with TRBJ2-2; D is uncertain. Germline CDR1 is SGHVS and CDR2 is FNYEAQ. The V gene lost 1 base and the J gene lost 0 bases, with 3 bases spanning the gap. This CDR3 is 14 amino acids long. The CDR3 DNA sequence: TGTGCCAGCAGCTTAGACACGAACACCGGGGAGCTGTTTTTT. This sequence encodes CASSLDTNTGELFF.

V is TRBV5-1 and J is TRBJ2-7; 10 positions match TRBD1. CDR3 length: 15 amino acids. Trimming removed 4 bases from V and 2 bases from J; junction bases left unmatched: 6. Germline V CDR1 and CDR2: SGHRS, YFSETQ. The CDR3 is CASSMDRGETYEQYF. The CDR3 DNA follows: TGCGCCAGCAGCATGGACAGGGGGGAGACCTACGAGCAGTACTTC.

This clone has more than one count but fewer than ten. The CDR3 region has the DNA TGTGCCAGCAGGTGGGCGTTGCGGACTGAAGCTTTCTTT. Amino acids: CASRWALRTEAFF. V and J are TRBV5-5 and TRBJ1-1; D remains ambiguous. The germline gives CDR1 SGHKS, CDR2 YYEKEE (reference sequence). V shed 5 bases and J shed 5 bases, with 13 bases lying between them. The CDR3 covers 13 residues.

V is TRBV10-2 and J is TRBJ2-1; maybe TRBD1 (5 bases). V lost 7 bases and J 10 bases, leaving 20 bases between the germline ends. Germline-derived CDR1 and CDR2 are WSHSY and SAAADI. This CDR3 region has 14 residues. Here the CDR3 reads CASTLFGRAEEQFF. The CDR3 DNA is TGCGCCAGCACCCTCTTCGGCAGGGCGGAGGAGCAGTTCTTC.

The sample holds a few counts of this clone. The chain carries TRBV5-8 and TRBJ1-1; D uncertain. Germline assignment: CDR1 SGHTS and CDR2 YDEGEE. Trimming removed 5 bases at V and 1 base at J, with 12 bases between. The CDR3 consists of 14 residues. CDR3 sequence: CASSFLGANTEAFF. CDR3 coding DNA: TGTGCCAGCAGTTTTCTCGGCGCGAACACTGAAGCTTTCTTT.

The sample holds one count of this clone. The genes are TRBV19 and TRBJ1-5; 10 nucleotides agree with TRBD1. There are 18 residues in the CDR3. The germline CDR1 and CDR2 sequences are LNHDA and SQIVND (reference sequence). V shed 5 bases and J 0 bases; nucleotides not matched to a gene: 10. The CDR3 reads CASSLPGQGFYSNQPQHF. CDR3 coding DNA: TGTGCCAGTAGTCTTCCGGGACAGGGGTTTTATAGCAATCAGCCCCAGCATTTT.

This chain joins TRBV27 and TRBJ1-2, with TRBD1 matching over 7 bases. This CDR3 contains 16 residues. Germline values: CDR1 MNHEY, CDR2 SMNVEV (reference sequence). The V segment lost 5 bases and the J segment 4 bases; nucleotides outside the gene matches: 13. This chain's CDR3 is CASSAAGTAVGYGYTF. The CDR3 bases are TGTGCCAGCAGTGCAGCCGGGACAGCTGTAGGCTATGGCTACACCTTC.

In its sample, this clone was seen once. The chain couples TRBV6-6 to TRBJ2-7; 9 nucleotides match TRBD1. CDR1 and CDR2 from the germline V gene are MNHNY and SVGAGI (reference sequence). The CDR3 contains 16 residues. The V segment lost 8 bases and the J segment 0 bases; nucleotides outside the gene matches: 11. CDR3 sequence (DNA): TGTGCCAGCTCAGGGGACAGGGTCTTCCACTCCTACGAGCAGTACTTC. Translated: CASSGDRVFHSYEQYF.

This clone has more than one count but fewer than ten. This chain uses TRBV6-5 with TRBJ1-2; D unclear. V lost 4 bases and J 7 bases, leaving 7 bases between the germline ends. CDR3 length: 11 residues. The germline V gene encodes CDR1 MNHEY and CDR2 SVGAGI. CDR3 in amino acids: CASSSDAGYTF. DNA for the CDR3: TGTGCCAGCAGTTCAGACGCTGGCTACACCTTC.

The chain couples TRBV18 to TRBJ2-1; D is ambiguous. CDR3 size: 14 residues. CDR1 and CDR2 (germline): KGHSH, LQKENI. V shed 3 bases and J shed 4 bases, with 10 bases lying between them. This CDR3 reads CASSPGPIYNEQFF. In DNA, the CDR3 is TGTGCCAGCTCACCTGGGCCGATTTACAATGAGCAGTTCTTC.

A few counts support this clone. The V and J genes are TRBV5-6 and TRBJ1-5; 8 bases map to TRBD1. CDR1 and CDR2 from the germline V gene are SGHDT and YYEEEE. With V trimmed by 0 bases and J by 3 bases, 2 bases remained unmatched. The CDR3 extends over 15 amino acids. The CDR3 nucleotides read TGTGCCAGCAGCTTGGGACAGGGGAACAATCAGCCCCAGCATTTT. This sequence encodes CASSLGQGNNQPQHF. Full variable domain (outside the CDR3, taken from reference TRBV5-6 and TRBJ1-5): DAGVTQSPTHLIKTRGQQVTLRCSPKSGHDTVSWYQQALGQGPQFIFQYYEEEERQRGNFPDRFSGHQFPNYSSELNVNALLLGDSALYLCASSLGQGNNQPQHFGDGTRLSIL.

The gene calls are TRBV18 and TRBJ2-7; the D gene could be TRBD1 or TRBD2 (5 bases each). V lost 3 bases and J 3 bases, leaving 15 bases between the germline ends. The CDR3 is 15 amino acids. Germline V gives CDR1 KGHSH, CDR2 LQKENI. CDR3 protein: CASSPGDQGYYEQYF. CDR3 nucleotides: TGTGCCAGCTCACCGGGGGACCAAGGCTACTACGAGCAGTACTTC.

Only one count was recorded for this clone. The chain has TRBV2 and TRBJ2-2; TRBD1 is a possible D gene (5 bases). Looked up from germline, CDR1 is SNHLY and CDR2 is FYNNEI. The CDR3 length is 17 residues. V was clipped by 1 base and J by 5 bases, with 17 bases between them. The CDR3 sequence: CASSEEWRQGETGELFF. As DNA, the CDR3 is TGTGCCAGCAGTGAAGAGTGGCGGCAGGGTGAGACCGGGGAGCTGTTTTTT.

The table lists this clone with a count of one. The chain combines TRBV30 with TRBJ2-7, with TRBD1 matching over 8 bases. Germline V gene sequence: CDR1 GTSNPN, CDR2 SVGIG (reference sequence). J gave up 6 bases and V 0 bases, and 16 bases lay outside the gene matches. The CDR3 has 17 amino acids. The DNA for the CDR3 is TGTGCCTGGAGTGTACGGGATTGGGGCAGGGGGCGCGTCGAGCAGTACTTC. Translating it yields CAWSVRDWGRGRVEQYF.

This clone was detected a few times. CDR3 amino acids: CASSIGAGFYEQYF. CDR3 DNA sequence: TGTGCCAGTAGTATAGGGGCAGGTTTCTACGAGCAGTACTTC. This chain joins TRBV19 and TRBJ2-7; no firm D call. Per germline, CDR1 LNHDA and CDR2 SQIVND (reference sequence). The CDR3 is made up of 14 amino acids. Trimming removed 1 base at V and 3 bases at J, with 10 bases between.

The rearrangement links TRBV7-9 to TRBJ1-1, with D unresolved. V was trimmed by 3 bases and J by 5 bases, leaving 13 bases between them. CDR1 and CDR2 from the germline V gene are SEHNR and FQNEAQ (reference sequence). The CDR3 is 14 residues long. This CDR3 reads CASSLGGVGTEAFF. DNA for the CDR3: TGTGCCAGCAGCTTGGGCGGGGTAGGAACTGAAGCTTTCTTT. Combining the CDR3 with reference TRBV7-9 and TRBJ1-1 gives the whole variable domain DTGVSQNPRHKITKRGQNVTFRCDPISEHNRLYWYRQTLGQGPEFLTYFQNEAQLEKSRLLSDRFSAERPKGSFSTLEIQRTEQGDSAMYLCASSLGGVGTEAFFGQGTRLTVV.

The J gene is TRBJ2-3, the V gene TRBV19; TRBD1 might be the D (6 bases). CDR3 length: 16 amino acids. Trimming cost V 7 bases and J 1 base, with 18 bases left between them. Germline CDR1 and CDR2: LNHDA and SQIVND (reference sequence). CDR3 sequence: CASTTDRRGRTDTQYF. The DNA of the CDR3 is TGTGCCAGTACCACAGACAGGCGAGGTCGCACAGATACGCAGTATTTT.

The chain couples TRBV4-1 to TRBJ1-5; D may be TRBD1 (5 bases). CDR3 length: 16 residues. Trimming shortened V by 0 bases and J by 7 bases, and 16 bases separated the two germline ends. Germline assignment: CDR1 MGHRA and CDR2 YSYEKL. The CDR3 DNA follows: TGCGCCAGCAGCCAAGATCCGGTAATCAGGGCCCAGCCCCAGCATTTT. Its protein product is CASSQDPVIRAQPQHF.

The V gene is TRBV19, the J gene TRBJ1-6; 9 nucleotides line up with TRBD1. CDR3 length: 15 amino acids. The J segment lost 7 bases and the V segment lost 7 bases, leaving 8 bases of the junction unmatched. Germline V gene data show CDR1 as LNHDA and CDR2 as SQIVND (reference sequence). The DNA for the CDR3 is TGTGCCAGTACCTTACGACAGGGGGAAAATTCACCCCTCCACTTT. It codes for CASTLRQGENSPLHF.

V and J are TRBV5-1 and TRBJ1-2, with 8 bases identical to TRBD1. The V gene end was trimmed by 1 base and the J gene end by 5 bases; junction bases not matched to a gene: 1. CDR3 length equals 13 residues. CDR1 and CDR2 (germline): SGHRS, YFSETQ. The CDR3 DNA reads as TGCGCCAGCAGCTTGTGGACAGGGTATGGCTACACCTTC. As protein: CASSLWTGYGYTF.

This clone was seen more than once but under ten times. The chain recombines TRBV19 with TRBJ2-2; the D is unclear. There are 13 residues in the CDR3. CDR1 is LNHDA and CDR2 is SQIVND in the germline V gene (reference sequence). Trimming removed 7 bases at V and 4 bases at J, with 10 bases between. The CDR3 is CASKKQFTGELFF. The CDR3 nucleotides read TGTGCCAGTAAAAAACAGTTCACCGGGGAGCTGTTTTTT.

The V gene is TRBV6-5, the J gene TRBJ2-7, with 16 bases identical to TRBD2. Germline CDR1 MNHEY, CDR2 SVGAGI. The V segment lost 7 bases and the J segment 10 bases; nucleotides outside the gene matches: 7. The CDR3 extends over 14 amino acids. The CDR3 region has the DNA TGTGCCAGCACCGCCGGGACTAGCGGGAGGGTACAGTACTTC. It encodes CASTAGTSGRVQYF.

Worth noting for this clone: An end of the junction differs from the germline gene, which may be a read error. The genes are TRBV5-4 and TRBJ1-1; D gene ambiguous. The CDR3 sequence is 13 residues long. Germline CDR1 is SGHNT and CDR2 is YYREEE (reference sequence). This chain's CDR3 is CASSFLPNSEAFF. The CDR3 DNA sequence: TGTGCCAGCAGCTTCTTACCGAACTCTGAAGCTTTCTTT.

The gene calls are TRBV29-1 and TRBJ2-7; D might be TRBD2 (5 bases). This CDR3 comprises 13 residues. CDR1 and CDR2 from the germline V gene are SQVTM and ANQGSEA. Trimming left V 6 bases short and J 4 bases short, with 16 bases between. CDR3 coding DNA: TGCAGCGTGGCCCAAGCGGCCGGGTACGAGCAGTACTTC. Translated: CSVAQAAGYEQYF.

The chain employs TRBV19 and TRBJ2-1; D unresolved. The CDR3 consists of 11 residues. The germline CDR1 and CDR2 sequences are LNHDA and SQIVND (reference sequence). V was clipped by 1 base and J by 10 bases, with 5 bases between them. The CDR3, as DNA: TGTGCCAGTAGTATAGCCTGGGAGCAGTTCTTC. Protein: CASSIAWEQFF.

The rearrangement joins TRBV11-3 to TRBJ2-2; 10 bases are a match to TRBD1. V lost 5 bases and J lost 4; bases outside the gene matches: 10. Per germline, CDR1 SGHNT and CDR2 YENEEA. The length of the CDR3 is 17 residues. The CDR3 nucleotides are TGTGCCAGCAGCCCCGGGACAGGGGACCTCGGCACCGGGGAGCTGTTTTTT. This gives the protein CASSPGTGDLGTGELFF.

This chain uses TRBV9 with TRBJ2-3; perhaps TRBD2 as D (5 bases). Trimming removed 3 bases at V and 0 bases at J, with 11 bases between. This CDR3 spans 15 amino acids. The germline CDR1 and CDR2 sequences are SGDLS and YYNGEE. CDR3 in DNA: TGTGCCAGCAGCGCCGACTACCCTAGCACAGATACGCAGTATTTT. As protein: CASSADYPSTDTQYF.